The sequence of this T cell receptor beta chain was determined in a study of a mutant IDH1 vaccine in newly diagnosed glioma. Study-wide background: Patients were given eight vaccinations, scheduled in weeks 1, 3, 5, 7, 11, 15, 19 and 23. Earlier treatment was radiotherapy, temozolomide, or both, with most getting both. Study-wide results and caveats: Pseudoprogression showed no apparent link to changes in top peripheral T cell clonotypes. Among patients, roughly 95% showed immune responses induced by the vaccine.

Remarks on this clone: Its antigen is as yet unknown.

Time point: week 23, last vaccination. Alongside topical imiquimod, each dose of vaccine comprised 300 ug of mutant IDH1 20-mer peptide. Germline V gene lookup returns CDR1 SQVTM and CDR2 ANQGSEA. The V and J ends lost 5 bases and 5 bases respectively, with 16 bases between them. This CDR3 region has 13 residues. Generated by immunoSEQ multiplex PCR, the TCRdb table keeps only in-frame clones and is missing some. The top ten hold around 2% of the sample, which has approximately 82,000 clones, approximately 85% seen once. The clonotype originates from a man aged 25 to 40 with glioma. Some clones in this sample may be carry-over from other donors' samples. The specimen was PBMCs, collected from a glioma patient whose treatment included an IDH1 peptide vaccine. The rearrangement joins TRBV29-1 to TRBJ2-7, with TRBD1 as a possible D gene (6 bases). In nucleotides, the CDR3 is TGCAGCGTTCACACAGGGCGGGCTAACGAGCAGTACTTC. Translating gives CSVHTGRANEQYF.